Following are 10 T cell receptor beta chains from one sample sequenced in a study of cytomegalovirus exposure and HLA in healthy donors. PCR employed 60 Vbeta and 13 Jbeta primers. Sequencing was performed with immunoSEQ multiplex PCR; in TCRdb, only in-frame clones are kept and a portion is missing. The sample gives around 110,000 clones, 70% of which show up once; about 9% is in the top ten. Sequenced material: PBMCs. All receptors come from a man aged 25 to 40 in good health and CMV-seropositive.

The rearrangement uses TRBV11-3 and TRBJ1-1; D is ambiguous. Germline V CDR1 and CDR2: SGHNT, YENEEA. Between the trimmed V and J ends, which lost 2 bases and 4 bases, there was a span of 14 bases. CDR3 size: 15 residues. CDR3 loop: CASSLHGEVGTEAFF. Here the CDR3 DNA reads TGTGCCAGCAGCTTACACGGGGAGGTTGGCACTGAAGCTTTCTTT.

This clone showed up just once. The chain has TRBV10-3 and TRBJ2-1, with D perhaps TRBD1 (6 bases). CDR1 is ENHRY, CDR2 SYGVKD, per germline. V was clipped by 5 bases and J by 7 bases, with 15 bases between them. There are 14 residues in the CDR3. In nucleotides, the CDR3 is TGTGCCATCAGTTCGGGCAGGGGTGGGAATGAGCAGTTCTTC. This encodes CAISSGRGGNEQFF.

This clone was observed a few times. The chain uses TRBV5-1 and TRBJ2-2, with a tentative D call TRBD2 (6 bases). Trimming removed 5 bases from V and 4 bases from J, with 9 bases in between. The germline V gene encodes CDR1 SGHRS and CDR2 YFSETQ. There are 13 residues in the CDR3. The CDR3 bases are TGCGCCAGCAGGGGAGGACCCACCGGGGAGCTGTTTTTT. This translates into CASRGGPTGELFF.

The CDR3: CASSIGLAQETQYF. The CDR3 DNA reads TGTGCCAGCAGTATTGGACTAGCTCAGGAGACCCAGTACTTC. V gene TRBV6-1 combines with J gene TRBJ2-5; 8 positions match TRBD2. Trimming took 5 bases from V and 5 from J; bases not matched to a gene: 7. CDR1 is MNHNS, CDR2 SASEGT, per germline. This CDR3 spans 14 amino acids.

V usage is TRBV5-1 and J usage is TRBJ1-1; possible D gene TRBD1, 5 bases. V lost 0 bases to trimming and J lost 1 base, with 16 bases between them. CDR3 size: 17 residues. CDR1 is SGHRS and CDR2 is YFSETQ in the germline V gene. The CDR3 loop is CASSLGWSGPRNTEAFF. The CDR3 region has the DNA TGCGCCAGCAGCTTGGGATGGTCAGGGCCCCGGAACACTGAAGCTTTCTTT.

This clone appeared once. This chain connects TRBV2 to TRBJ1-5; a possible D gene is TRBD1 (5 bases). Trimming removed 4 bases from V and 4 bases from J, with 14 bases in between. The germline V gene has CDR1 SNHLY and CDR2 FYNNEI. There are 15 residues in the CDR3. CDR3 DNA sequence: TGTGCCAGCAGTGTTCTAGACAGCGCAAATCAGCCCCAGCATTTT. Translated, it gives CASSVLDSANQPQHF.

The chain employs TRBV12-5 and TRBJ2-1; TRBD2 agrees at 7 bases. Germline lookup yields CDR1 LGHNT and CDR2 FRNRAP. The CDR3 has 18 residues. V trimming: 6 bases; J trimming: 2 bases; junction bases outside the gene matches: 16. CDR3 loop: CASGSVAGPYSPYNEQFF. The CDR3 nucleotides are TGTGCTAGTGGCTCCGTAGCGGGTCCCTACTCCCCCTACAATGAGCAGTTCTTC.

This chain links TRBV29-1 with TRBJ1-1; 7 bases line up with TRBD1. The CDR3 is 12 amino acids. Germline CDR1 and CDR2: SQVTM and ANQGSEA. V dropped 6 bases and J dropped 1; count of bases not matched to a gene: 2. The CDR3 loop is CSVHRGNTEAFF. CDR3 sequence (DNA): TGCAGCGTCCACAGGGGGAACACTGAAGCTTTCTTT.

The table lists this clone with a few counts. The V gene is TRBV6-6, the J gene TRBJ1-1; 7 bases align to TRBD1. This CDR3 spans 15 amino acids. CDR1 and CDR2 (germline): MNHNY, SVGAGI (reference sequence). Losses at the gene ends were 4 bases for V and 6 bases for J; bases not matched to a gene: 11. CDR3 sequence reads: CASSFSPGQRSEAFF. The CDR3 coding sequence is TGTGCCAGCAGTTTTTCTCCGGGACAGCGCTCTGAAGCTTTCTTT.

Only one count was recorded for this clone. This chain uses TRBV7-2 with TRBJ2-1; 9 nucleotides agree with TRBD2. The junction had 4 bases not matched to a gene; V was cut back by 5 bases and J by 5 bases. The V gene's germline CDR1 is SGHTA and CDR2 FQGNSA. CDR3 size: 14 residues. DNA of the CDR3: TGTGCCAGCAGCCCTAGCGGGGCGCACAATGAGCAGTTCTTC. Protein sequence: CASSPSGAHNEQFF.